The source of this T cell receptor beta chain is a study of T cell responses to AZD1222 COVID-19 vaccine (dated by TCRdb to about 2021). With regard to the full study: TCR sequencing covered roughly 230 trial participants: nearly 210 given two doses of AZD1222 and around 26 given two doses of MenACWY control vaccine. Trial participants were enrolled by age into subgroups of 18-55, 56-69 and 70-plus years, and about 150, 27 and 61 TCR-sequenced participants, respectively, were included in these subgroups. General conclusions and limits of the study: Because no samples from the day 14 peak response were available, repertoires could be characterized only after the peak T cell response. Reportedly, almost half of the unique spike-specific TCRs recognized epitopes lying outside the regions that are mutated in the B.1.351 and B.1.1.7 variants. Participants were mostly white British and included more females than males, and it was suggested by the authors that clonal diversity may have been underestimated. In the small 56-69-year group, the increase in depth fell short of significance, most likely because of low power. Conclusions about previously exposed vaccinees are limited, since just six or seven AZD1222 recipients were seropositive for SARS-CoV-2 at baseline. After two AZD1222 doses, spike-specific TCR breadth and depth were significantly higher than at day 0 and than in MenACWY recipients. The vaccine-associated CD4 TCRs covered the entire spike protein, and the dominant responses fell in regions 160-218 and 743-854.

V is pared back by 7 bases and J by 0 bases, with 10 bases lying between the germline termini. The germline V gene (reference sequence) gives CDR1 as SEHNR and CDR2 as FQNEAQ. Counted from cysteine to phenylalanine, this CDR3 has 14 amino acids. Of the read, only the CDR3 DNA is kept; its 42 bases are in frame from base 1. The CDR3 regions of human TCRbeta chains were analyzed by immunosequencing. Turning to the authors' computational methods: TCRs in the repertoires were compared against a reference library of SARS-CoV-2-specific TCRs that had been generated with the MIRA antigen-specificity platform. Breadth meant the fraction of unique TCRs that were SARS-CoV-2-associated, whereas depth meant the fraction of total T cells that were SARS-CoV-2-associated. Using the MIRA data, every spike-specific TCR was mapped to the spike region that the TCR reacted to and assigned to either a CD4 or a CD8 class. Log10-transformed breadth and depth values were compared by one-way ANOVA with Sidak's multiple comparisons tests. This immuneACCESS table, as held by TCRdb, lists in-frame sequences with V and J called but not all clones. Of the missing ones, under half trace to an unresolved V gene in checked studies; the others have no known cause. Clonal size and the V and J genes are those of that table, whereas D and trimming came from the DNA. This sample gives about 48,000 clones in total; just over 85% of them show up just once. The ten largest clones represent 5.5% to 7% of the sample.

According to the study, the label for this sample's time point signals: about 28 days (+/-7) after the second vaccine dose. Because spike-specific TCR depth and breadth did not differ between the two schedules, AZD1222 recipients who got a second dose at roughly 4 weeks were pooled with those who got a second dose at roughly 12 weeks. The vaccinee samples were drawn from two UK trials, COV001 and COV002, one of which was a single-blind randomized controlled phase 2/3 trial testing AZD1222 (ChAdOx1 nCoV-19) in healthy adults. Trial participant PBMC samples were collected at day 0 and day 28 after the second dose for TCRbeta chain sequencing. Of note for this clone: Its binding antigen is unknown. Base qualities are not recorded, but no much larger clone differs from it by a single base.

The sequence links TRBV7-9 to TRBJ1-5, with TRBD1 as a weak D call on 6 bases. This receptor was taken from an adult who received the AZD1222 COVID-19 vaccine. Sequenced here: peripheral blood, sampled 28 days after the second AZD1222 dose. The DNA reads TGTGCCAGCAATAGGACAGCTAGCAATCAGCCCCAGCATTTT. Its product reads: CASNRTASNQPQHF.